The entry below gives a single T cell receptor (beta chain) sequence along with its context. Its antigen is not identified. Here immunoSEQ multiplex PCR was the method, and the copy in TCRdb shows in-frame clones only, minus some. The sample lists tens of thousands of clones, roughly three fifths occurring once. This sample is drawn from a study of monozygotic twins with cystic fibrosis. As for the study in general: With about 15 PCR cycles, barcoded libraries came from three micrograms of fragmented DNA.

Findings and limits, study-wide: Low clonality (median around 0.009) suggested a mostly naive repertoire. Monozygotic CF twin pairs shared significantly more nucleotide-identical clonotypes than unrelated CF individuals did. Age, concordance and disease severity did not associate with shared CDR3 numbers.

V lost 3 bases and J lost 5, with 10 bases in between. This CDR3 comprises 13 residues. Germline CDR1 is SGHDN and CDR2 is FVKESK. J is TRBJ2-5 and V is TRBV14; D gene uncertain. Sequenced input: blood. This clonotype was obtained from a girl aged 10 to 17 with cystic fibrosis. CDR3 DNA sequence: TGTGCCAGCAGCCAGGGGATTGGTGAGACCCAGTACTTC. Its protein is CASSQGIGETQYF.